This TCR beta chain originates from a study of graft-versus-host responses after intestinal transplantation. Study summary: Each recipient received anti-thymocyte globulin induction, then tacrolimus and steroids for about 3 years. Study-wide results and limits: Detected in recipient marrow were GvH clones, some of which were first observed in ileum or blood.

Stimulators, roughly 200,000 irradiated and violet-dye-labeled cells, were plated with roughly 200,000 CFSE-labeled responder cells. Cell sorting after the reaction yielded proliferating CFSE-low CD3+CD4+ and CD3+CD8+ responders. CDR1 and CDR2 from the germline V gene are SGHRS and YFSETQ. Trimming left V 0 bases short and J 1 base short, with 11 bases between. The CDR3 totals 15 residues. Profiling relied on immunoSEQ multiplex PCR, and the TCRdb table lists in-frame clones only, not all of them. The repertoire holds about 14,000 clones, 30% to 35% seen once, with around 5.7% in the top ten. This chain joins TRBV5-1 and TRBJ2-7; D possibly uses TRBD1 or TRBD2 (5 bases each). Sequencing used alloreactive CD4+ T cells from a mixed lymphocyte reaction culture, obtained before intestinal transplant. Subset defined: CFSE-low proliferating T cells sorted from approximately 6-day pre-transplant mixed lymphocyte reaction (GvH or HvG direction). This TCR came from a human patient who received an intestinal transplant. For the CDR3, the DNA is TGCGCCAGCAGCTTGGGGCGAGGGGAGTCCTACGAGCAGTACTTC. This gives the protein CASSLGRGESYEQYF. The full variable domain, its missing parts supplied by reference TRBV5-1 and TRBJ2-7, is KAGVTQTPRYLIKTRGQQVTLSCSPISGHRSVSWYQQTPGQGLQFLFEYFSETQRNKGNFPGRFSGRQFSNSRSEMNVSTLELGDSALYLCASSLGRGESYEQYFGPGTRLTVT.